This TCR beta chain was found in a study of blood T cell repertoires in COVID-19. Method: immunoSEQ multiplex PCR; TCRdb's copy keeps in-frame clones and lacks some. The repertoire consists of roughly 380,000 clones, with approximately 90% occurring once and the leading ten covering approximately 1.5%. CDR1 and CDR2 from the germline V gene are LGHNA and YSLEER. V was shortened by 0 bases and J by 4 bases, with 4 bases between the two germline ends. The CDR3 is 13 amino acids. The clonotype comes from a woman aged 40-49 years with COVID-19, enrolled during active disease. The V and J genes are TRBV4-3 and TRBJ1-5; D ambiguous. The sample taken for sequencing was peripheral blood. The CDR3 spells CASSQDRNQPQHF. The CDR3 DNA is TGCGCCAGCAGCCAAGACAGAAATCAGCCCCAGCATTTT.